One and the same sample provided the 24 T cell receptor beta chains below, sequenced in a study of blood T cell repertoires in COVID-19. Data came from immunoSEQ multiplex PCR; TCRdb stores just in-frame clones and leaves some out. The table shows about 140,000 clones, with 79% occurring only once. Sequenced input: peripheral blood. All receptors come from a man in his 60s with acute or convalescent COVID-19.

V and J are TRBV19 and TRBJ1-5, with a weak D call TRBD1 (6 bases). The CDR3 has 12 residues. V shed 6 bases and J shed 5 bases, with 8 bases lying between them. Germline V gives CDR1 LNHDA, CDR2 SQIVND (reference sequence). CDR3 sequence (DNA): TGTGCCAGTAGACCAGGGGATCAGCCCCAGCATTTT. Translated, it gives CASRPGDQPQHF. The whole variable domain, remainder taken from reference TRBV19 and TRBJ1-5, is DGGITQSPKYLFRKEGQNVTLSCEQNLNHDAMYWYRQDPGQGLRLIYYSQIVNDFQKGDIAEGYSVSREKKESFPLTVTSAQKNPTAFYLCASRPGDQPQHFGDGTRLSIL.

This chain joins TRBV6-1 and TRBJ1-2; D not certain. The ends were cut back, 1 base at V and 1 base at J, with 7 bases in the middle. The CDR3 is 14 residues long. Germline CDR1 reads MNHNS; CDR2 reads SASEGT. CDR3 protein: CASSEGQVNYGYTF. CDR3 bases: TGTGCCAGCAGTGAAGGGCAAGTTAACTATGGCTACACCTTC.

The chain recombines TRBV5-1 with TRBJ1-1; D not certain. The CDR3 extends over 13 amino acids. Trimming stripped 4 bases from V and 1 base from J, with 8 bases between. The germline CDR1 and CDR2 sequences are SGHRS and YFSETQ. Here the CDR3 DNA reads TGCGCCAGCAGCCTGACACGGAACACTGAAGCTTTCTTT. Protein sequence: CASSLTRNTEAFF.

At least ten counts were recorded for this clone. The chain links TRBV6-5 to TRBJ1-2; TRBD1 matches 7 bases. J lost 7 bases, V lost 8 bases, and 10 bases had no gene match. Germline lookup yields CDR1 MNHEY and CDR2 SVGAGI. This CDR3 region has 13 residues. CDR3 in amino acids: CASPTTGRSGYTF. In DNA form, the CDR3 reads TGTGCCAGCCCCACGACAGGGAGGAGTGGCTACACCTTC.

The chain is built from TRBV3-1 (or the pseudogene TRBV3-2) and TRBJ2-7; 8 positions agree with TRBD1. Germline trimming cut 4 bases from V and 7 bases from J; bases unmatched to any gene: 6. The length of the CDR3 is 13 residues. CDR1 and CDR2 from the germline V gene are LGHDT and YNNKEL (reference sequence). CDR3 DNA sequence: TGTGCCAGCAGCCCCTCGGACAGGGAGGAGCAGTACTTC. Its translation: CASSPSDREEQYF.

This clone was seen a handful of times. The CDR3 spells CASSFRQGRTDTQYF. The CDR3 DNA is TGTGCCAGCAGCTTCCGACAGGGACGGACAGATACGCAGTATTTT. This rearrangement joins TRBV5-4 to TRBJ2-3; 7 nucleotides match TRBD1. Germline V CDR1 and CDR2: SGHNT, YYREEE (reference sequence). V was pared by 2 bases and J by 3 bases, with 6 bases of the junction left unmatched. CDR3 length equals 15 residues.

The CDR3 protein is CASSLARGQTYEQYF. The CDR3 DNA reads as TGCGCCAGCAGCTTGGCCAGAGGACAGACCTACGAGCAGTACTTC. The chain combines TRBV5-1 with TRBJ2-7; tentatively, D is TRBD1 (6 bases). Germline lookup yields CDR1 SGHRS and CDR2 YFSETQ. V dropped 0 bases and J dropped 2 bases, with 12 bases sitting between them. The CDR3 has 15 residues.

The chain employs TRBV4-2 and TRBJ1-4, with 7 bases fitting TRBD1. The CDR3 runs 16 residues. The germline gives CDR1 LGHNA, CDR2 YNFKEQ. After removal of 4 bases from V and 8 bases from J, the junction contained 13 bases not matched to a gene. The CDR3 region is CASSLVRDRSKEKLFF. In nucleotides, the CDR3 is TGTGCCAGCAGCCTCGTGCGGGACAGAAGTAAGGAAAAACTGTTTTTT.

This sequence joins TRBV9 and TRBJ2-4; D perhaps matches TRBD1 (6 bases). V was shortened by 6 bases and J by 3 bases, with 25 bases between the two germline ends. CDR3 length: 18 amino acids. Germline V gene sequence: CDR1 SGDLS, CDR2 YYNGEE. The CDR3 loop reads CASNEKDEGQGGKNIQYF. The CDR3 DNA reads as TGTGCCAGCAACGAAAAAGATGAGGGCCAAGGGGGCAAAAACATTCAGTACTTC.

The V call is TRBV6-1, the J call TRBJ1-2; no reliable D call. Looked up from germline, CDR1 is MNHNS and CDR2 is SASEGT. The CDR3 totals 12 residues. Trimming left V 3 bases short and J 0 bases short, with 2 bases between. The CDR3 nucleotides are TGTGCCAGCAGTGACACTAACTATGGCTACACCTTC. It yields the protein CASSDTNYGYTF.

The chain links TRBV27 to TRBJ1-5; no firm D call. V lost 0 bases, J lost 7 bases, and 10 bases lay in between. Germline V gene lookup returns CDR1 MNHEY and CDR2 SMNVEV (reference sequence). The length of the CDR3 is 14 residues. The CDR3 coding sequence is TGTGCCAGCAGTTTATCTCAGACGGGGCAGCCCCAGCATTTT. Translated, it gives CASSLSQTGQPQHF.

The chain is built from TRBV7-6 and TRBJ2-3; D remains unclear. CDR1 and CDR2 (germline): SGHVS, FNYEAQ. Trimming left V 3 bases short and J 2 bases short, with 12 bases between. The CDR3 has 15 amino acids. The CDR3, as DNA: TGTGCCAGCAGCTTTGAACCGACACTCACAGATACGCAGTATTTT. This gives the protein CASSFEPTLTDTQYF.

This chain links TRBV9 with TRBJ2-7; tentatively, D is TRBD1 (6 bases). V lost 0 bases and J 3 bases, leaving 10 bases between the germline ends. Germline V gene sequence: CDR1 SGDLS, CDR2 YYNGEE. The CDR3 has 14 amino acids. Here the CDR3 reads CASSVGDTHYEQYF. In DNA, the CDR3 is TGTGCCAGCAGCGTAGGGGACACCCACTACGAGCAGTACTTC.

The V call is TRBV9, the J call TRBJ1-2; D is perhaps TRBD1 (5 bases). The CDR3 runs 13 residues. Between the trimmed V and J ends, which lost 3 bases and 4 bases, there was a span of 10 bases. Per the germline V gene, CDR1 is SGDLS and CDR2 is YYNGEE. In DNA, the CDR3 is TGTGCCAGCAGCGCGGCGGGGCTCTATGGCTACACCTTC. Protein sequence: CASSAAGLYGYTF.

The chain recombines TRBV9 with TRBJ2-2; D ambiguous. In germline, CDR1 is SGDLS, CDR2 YYNGEE. V gave up 0 bases and J gave up 3 bases, with 9 bases separating them. CDR3 length: 15 amino acids. The CDR3, as DNA: TGTGCCAGCAGCGTAGCTCACAGAGACACCGGGGAGCTGTTTTTT. The encoded protein is CASSVAHRDTGELFF.

The chain joins TRBV24-1 to TRBJ2-3, with TRBD2 identical over 7 bases. V shed 6 bases, J shed 5 bases, and the junction held 10 bases outside the gene matches. Germline CDR1 and CDR2: KGHDR and SFDVKD. The CDR3 is 15 residues long. The CDR3 coding sequence is TGTGCCACCAGTCTCGGGGGAGGGCCGGTAGATACGCAGTATTTT. It specifies CATSLGGGPVDTQYF.

The V call is TRBV28, the J call TRBJ2-7; 9 nucleotides agree with TRBD1. There are 17 residues in the CDR3. CDR1 is MDHEN and CDR2 is SYDVKM in the germline V gene. The V gene end was trimmed by 8 bases and the J gene end by 0 bases; junction bases not matched to a gene: 14. CDR3 nucleotide sequence: TGTGCCAGCCAGGACTTACCGGGACAGGGTGACTCCTACGAGCAGTACTTC. It translates to CASQDLPGQGDSYEQYF.

The chain recombines TRBV28 with TRBJ1-3; D gene unclear. The CDR3 length is 15 residues. CDR1 MDHEN and CDR2 SYDVKM come from the germline V gene. Deletions cut 2 bases from V and 0 bases from J, with 8 bases between. CDR3 DNA: TGTGCCAGCAGTTTAACCCGACTCTCTGGAAACACCATATATTTT. This sequence encodes CASSLTRLSGNTIYF.

V and J are TRBV20-1 and TRBJ2-7; 7 positions agree with TRBD2. The CDR3 covers 13 residues. CDR1 is DFQATT and CDR2 is SNEGSKA in the germline V gene (reference sequence). Losses at the gene ends were 3 bases for V and 4 bases for J; bases not matched to a gene: 6. DNA for the CDR3: TGCAGTGCTAGTATAGAGGGAGGGTACGAGCAGTACTTC. It specifies CSASIEGGYEQYF.

This chain links TRBV28 with TRBJ2-6; a weak D match, TRBD1 (5 bases). This CDR3 region has 16 residues. V dropped 5 bases and J dropped 0 bases, with 11 bases sitting between them. Germline values: CDR1 MDHEN, CDR2 SYDVKM. The CDR3 DNA is TGTGCCAGCAGTGGTTCAGGGCTCTCTGGGGCCAACGTCCTGACTTTC. This translates into CASSGSGLSGANVLTF.

This clone has ten or more counts. The rearrangement joins TRBV6-5 to TRBJ1-4, with 8 bases matching TRBD1. CDR1 and CDR2 from the germline V gene are MNHEY and SVGAGI. With 7 bases clipped from V and 8 bases from J, the junction kept 9 bases outside the gene matches. The CDR3 is 14 residues long. The CDR3 bases are TGTGCCAGCACCTGGACAGGGAGAGGCGAAAAACTGTTTTTT. Its translation: CASTWTGRGEKLFF.

V gene TRBV9 combines with J gene TRBJ2-7, with D maybe TRBD2 (6 bases). V was cut by 0 bases and J by 3 bases, with 16 bases left in between. Germline V gene lookup returns CDR1 SGDLS and CDR2 YYNGEE. CDR3 length equals 16 residues. The CDR3 loop reads CASSVDPTRKIYEQYF. The CDR3 nucleotides read TGTGCCAGCAGCGTAGATCCGACTAGGAAGATCTACGAGCAGTACTTC.

This clone was seen more than once but under ten times. This chain links TRBV28 with TRBJ1-2, with a weak D call TRBD1 (5 bases). V was clipped by 6 bases and J by 0 bases, with 11 bases between them. Germline V gene data show CDR1 as MDHEN and CDR2 as SYDVKM. This CDR3 has 14 amino acids. The CDR3 nucleotides read TGTGCCAGCAGAAGGACATCAGCTAACTATGGCTACACCTTC. Its protein is CASRRTSANYGYTF.

This clone was picked up one time. This chain uses TRBV27 with TRBJ1-1; no clear D gene. The germline V gene has CDR1 MNHEY and CDR2 SMNVEV (reference sequence). There are 14 residues in the CDR3. Trimming removed 2 bases at V and 0 bases at J, with 7 bases between. The CDR3 reads CASSLREMNTEAFF. The CDR3 bases are TGTGCCAGCAGTTTAAGAGAAATGAACACTGAAGCTTTCTTT.